This T cell receptor (beta chain) was captured in a study of T cell repertoires in cytomegalovirus infection. Turning to the study itself: Based on public TCR beta signatures, there were indications of CMV infection and of a matching HLA type.

From the reads, TCRdb called clonotypes with MiXCR, one entry per CDR3 protein. The sample has about 740,000 distinct CDR3 sequences, 35% seen once. The CDR3 loop spans 15 amino acids. The germline V gene encodes CDR1 ENHRY and CDR2 SYGVKD. V gave up 0 bases and J gave up 3 bases, with 11 bases separating them. Points from the study as a whole: Summed frequency of public TCR beta families distinguished CMV carriers with the relevant HLA. Dominating the ex vivo response were HLA-C-restricted CMV-specific TCR beta clonotypes.

For this clonotype: The antigen is not known.

This receptor was obtained from a human donor in good health (CMV status not recorded). Some clones in this sample may be carry-over from other donors' samples. V is TRBV10-3 and J is TRBJ1-2, with D possibly being TRBD1 (6 bases). Specimen: PBMCs. This CDR3 is CAISESSGQYYGYTF. The CDR3 coding sequence is TGTGCCATCAGTGAGTCGTCCGGACAGTACTATGGCTACACCTTC.